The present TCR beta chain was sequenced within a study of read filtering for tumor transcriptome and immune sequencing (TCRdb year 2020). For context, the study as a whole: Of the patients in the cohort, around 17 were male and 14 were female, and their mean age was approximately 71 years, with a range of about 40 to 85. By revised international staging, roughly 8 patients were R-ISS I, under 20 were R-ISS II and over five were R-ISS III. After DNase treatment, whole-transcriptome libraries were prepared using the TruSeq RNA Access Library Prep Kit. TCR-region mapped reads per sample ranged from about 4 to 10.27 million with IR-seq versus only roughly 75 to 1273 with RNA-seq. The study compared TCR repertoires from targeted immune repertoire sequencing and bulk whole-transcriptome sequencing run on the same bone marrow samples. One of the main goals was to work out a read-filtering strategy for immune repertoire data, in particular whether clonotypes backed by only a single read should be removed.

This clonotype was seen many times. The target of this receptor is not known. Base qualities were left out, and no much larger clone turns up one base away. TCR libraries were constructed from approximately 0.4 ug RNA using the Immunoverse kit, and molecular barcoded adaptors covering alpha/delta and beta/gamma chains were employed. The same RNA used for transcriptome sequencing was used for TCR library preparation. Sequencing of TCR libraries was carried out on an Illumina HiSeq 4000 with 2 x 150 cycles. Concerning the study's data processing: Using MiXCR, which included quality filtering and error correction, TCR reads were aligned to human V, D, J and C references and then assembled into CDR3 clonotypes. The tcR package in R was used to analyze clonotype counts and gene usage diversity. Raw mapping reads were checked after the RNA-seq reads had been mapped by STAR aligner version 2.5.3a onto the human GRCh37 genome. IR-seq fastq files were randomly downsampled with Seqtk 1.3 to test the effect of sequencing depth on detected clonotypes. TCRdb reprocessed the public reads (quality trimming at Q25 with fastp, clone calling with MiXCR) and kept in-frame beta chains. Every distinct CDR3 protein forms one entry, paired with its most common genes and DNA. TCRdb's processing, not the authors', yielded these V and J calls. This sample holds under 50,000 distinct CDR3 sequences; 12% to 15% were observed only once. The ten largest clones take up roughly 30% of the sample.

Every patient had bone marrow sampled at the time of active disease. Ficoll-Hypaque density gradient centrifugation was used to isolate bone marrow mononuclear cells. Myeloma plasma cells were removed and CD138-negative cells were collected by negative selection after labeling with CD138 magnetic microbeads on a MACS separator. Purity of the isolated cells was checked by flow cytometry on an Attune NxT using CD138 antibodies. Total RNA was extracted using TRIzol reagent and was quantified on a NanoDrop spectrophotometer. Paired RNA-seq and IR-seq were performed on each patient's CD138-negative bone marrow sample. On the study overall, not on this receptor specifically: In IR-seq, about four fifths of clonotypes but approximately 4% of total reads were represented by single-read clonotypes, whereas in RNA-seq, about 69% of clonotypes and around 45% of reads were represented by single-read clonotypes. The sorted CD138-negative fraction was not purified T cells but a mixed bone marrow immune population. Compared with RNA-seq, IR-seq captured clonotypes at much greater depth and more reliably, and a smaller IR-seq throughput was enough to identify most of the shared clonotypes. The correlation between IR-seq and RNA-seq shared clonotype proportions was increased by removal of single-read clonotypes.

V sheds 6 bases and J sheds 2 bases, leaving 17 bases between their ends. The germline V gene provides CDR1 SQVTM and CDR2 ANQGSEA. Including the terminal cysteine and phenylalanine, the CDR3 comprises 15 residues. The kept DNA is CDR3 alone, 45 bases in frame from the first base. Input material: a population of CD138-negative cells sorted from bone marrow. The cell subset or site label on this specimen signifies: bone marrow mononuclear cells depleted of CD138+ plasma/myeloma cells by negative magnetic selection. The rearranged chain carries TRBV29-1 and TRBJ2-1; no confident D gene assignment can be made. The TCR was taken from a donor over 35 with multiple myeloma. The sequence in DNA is TGCAGCGTGGGAAGTGGCGGTGGCACCTACAATGAGCAGTTCTTC. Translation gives CSVGSGGGTYNEQFF.